This T cell receptor beta chain comes out of a study of OX40 agonist ivuxolimab in advanced cancers. For the study at large: Intravenous ivuxolimab was administered to patients every 2 weeks at 0.01 to 10 mg/kg. General study findings and limits: Compared with others, partial responders at 0.1-3.0 mg/kg displayed clonal expansion among the lowest.

Worth noting for this clone: The antigen is unknown.

Clones were sequenced by immunoSEQ multiplex PCR, and TCRdb holds only the in-frame ones, with some missing. Of roughly 60,000 clones in the sample, roughly 80% were seen once. With 2 bases removed from V and 4 bases from J, the gap between germline ends came to 9 bases. This CDR3 has 13 residues. Germline V lookup: CDR1 MDHEN, CDR2 SYDVKM. The chain joins TRBV28 to TRBJ2-7; D gene unclear. The sample was CD4+ or CD8+ T cells sorted from blood, taken in a trial of the OX40 agonist ivuxolimab. The sequence was obtained from an adult with an advanced solid tumor such as melanoma, head and neck, liver or kidney cancer. The CDR3 sequence is CASSLEVVYEQYF. The CDR3, as DNA: TGTGCCAGCAGTTTAGAGGTTGTATACGAGCAGTACTTC.